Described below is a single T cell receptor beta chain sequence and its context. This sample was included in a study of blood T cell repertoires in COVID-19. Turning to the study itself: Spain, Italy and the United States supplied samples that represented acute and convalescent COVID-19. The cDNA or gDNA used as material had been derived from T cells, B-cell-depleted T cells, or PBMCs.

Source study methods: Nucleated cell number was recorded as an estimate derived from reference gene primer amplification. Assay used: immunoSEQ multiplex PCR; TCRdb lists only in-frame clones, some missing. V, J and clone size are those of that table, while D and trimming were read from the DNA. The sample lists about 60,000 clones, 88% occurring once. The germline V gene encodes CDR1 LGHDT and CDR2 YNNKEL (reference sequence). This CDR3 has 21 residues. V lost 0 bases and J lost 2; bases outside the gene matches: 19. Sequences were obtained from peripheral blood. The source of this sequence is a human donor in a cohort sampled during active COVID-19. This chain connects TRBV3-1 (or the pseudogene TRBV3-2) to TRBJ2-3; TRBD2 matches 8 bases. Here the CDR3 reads CASSQDSSGGGSPSPTDTQYF. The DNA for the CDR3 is TGTGCCAGCAGCCAAGATTCCTCGGGCGGGGGGTCCCCAAGCCCCACAGATACGCAGTATTTT.